Below, 5 T cell receptor beta chains from the same sample are listed, as sequenced in a study of CD8+CD57+ T cells in acquired aplastic anemia. Genomic DNA acted as the template from which TCR beta VDJ combination and CDR3 sequence profiling were carried out. TCRdb itself ran the reads through MiXCR, one entry per CDR3 protein. The sample yields fewer than 85,000 distinct CDR3 sequences, around 70% seen once. An expansion of CD8+CD57+ cells by flow cytometry had been shown in patients chosen for sequencing. Sequencing was performed on sorted CD4+, CD8+, or CD8+CD57+ T cells (not recorded which) from PBMCs. Every receptor here comes from a human donor with aplastic anemia.

The J gene is TRBJ1-1, the V gene TRBV11-2; D is unresolved. This CDR3 region has 13 residues. V was pared by 0 bases and J by 5 bases, with 7 bases between. The germline V gene has CDR1 SGHAT and CDR2 FQNNGV. The CDR3 DNA is TGTGCCAGCAGCTTAGATCTAAGAACTGAAGCTTTCTTT. Its translation: CASSLDLRTEAFF.

The chain combines TRBV2 with TRBJ1-2; maybe TRBD1 (6 bases). Germline V gene data show CDR1 as SNHLY and CDR2 as FYNNEI. The CDR3 runs 15 residues. V lost 5 bases, J lost 0 bases, and 13 bases lay in between. CDR3 sequence reads: CASSTGIGANYGYTF. Written as DNA, the CDR3 is TGTGCCAGCAGTACAGGGATTGGGGCTAACTATGGCTACACCTTC.

The chain joins TRBV6-1 to TRBJ2-7; D uncertain. This CDR3 contains 13 residues. Germline V gene sequence: CDR1 MNHNS, CDR2 SASEGT. V lost 7 bases and J lost 2, with 12 bases in between. CDR3 protein: CASTAGQAYEQYF. The CDR3 nucleotides are TGTGCCAGCACCGCCGGTCAGGCCTACGAGCAGTACTTC.

The chain is built from TRBV15 and TRBJ2-3, with D uncertain. The V end was cut by 5 bases, the J end by 0 bases, with 6 bases between. The CDR3 is 13 residues long. Germline CDR1 LNHNV, CDR2 YYDKDF (reference sequence). CDR3 sequence: CATSGPSTDTQYF. The CDR3 nucleotides are TGTGCCACCAGCGGCCCTAGCACAGATACGCAGTATTTT.

This clonotype appeared a few times. V is TRBV7-4 and J is TRBJ2-3; TRBD2 aligns across 8 bases. V dropped 2 bases and J dropped 2; count of bases not matched to a gene: 3. CDR1 SGHVT and CDR2 SQSDAQ come from the germline V gene. The CDR3 is 15 amino acids. CDR3 in amino acids: CASSLRREDTDTQYF. CDR3 DNA: TGTGCCAGCAGCTTAAGGCGGGAGGACACAGATACGCAGTATTTT.